This T cell receptor (beta chain) came from a study of T cells in Graves' hyperthyroidism and ophthalmopathy. Findings and limits, study-wide: In the blood, most expanded thyroid clonotypes above 0.001 appeared as well.

RNA transcripts served as the template for amplifying TCR beta CDR3 regions. HTBI primers drove first-round RT-PCR of the TCR CDR3. TCRdb independently ran MiXCR on the multiplex PCR reads; one entry per CDR3 protein. This table has about 260,000 distinct CDR3 sequences, over 15% appearing once. For this clonotype: The antigen is unknown.

V shed 6 bases and J shed 5 bases, with 19 bases lying between them. The CDR3 runs to 14 residues. From germline, CDR1 is DFQATT and CDR2 SNEGSKA (reference sequence). V and J are TRBV20-1 and TRBJ2-5; tentatively, D is TRBD2 (7 bases). The receptor comes from a woman aged 18-35 years with Graves' ophthalmopathy. Sample: blood. The CDR3 is CSASRRGGQETQYF. The CDR3 DNA follows: TGCAGTGCCAGCAGGAGGGGGGGCCAGGAGACCCAGTACTTC.